The clone carrying this T cell receptor beta chain was found many times. The sample belongs to a study of neurological immune-mediated disorders. Each TCR transcript was tagged with a 10-nucleotide random UMI during 5'RACE. TCRdb re-analysed the 5' RACE reads in MiXCR, keeping a single row per CDR3 protein. The sample records roughly 100,000 distinct CDR3 sequences, 3.5% being singletons. The CDR3 contains 13 residues. The J segment lost 5 bases and the V segment lost 3 bases, leaving 6 bases of the junction unmatched. Per the germline V gene, CDR1 is DFQATT and CDR2 is SNEGSKA (reference sequence). Unsorted libraries were generated from 2 million PBMCs held at -80 degrees C.

V usage is TRBV20-1 and J usage is TRBJ2-7; TRBD1 matches at 8 bases. The source material was PBMCs. This clonotype originated in a woman between 18 and 29 years old with multiple sclerosis. The CDR3 reads CSARRGQANEQYF. DNA for the CDR3: TGCAGTGCTAGGCGGGGACAGGCCAACGAGCAGTACTTC.